The 2 T cell receptor beta chains reported below all come from one sample, sequenced in a study of brain T cells in children with intractable seizures. Repertoires were generated with immunoSEQ multiplex PCR, while TCRdb's copy carries only in-frame clones and drops some. Among approximately 330,000 clones listed, 93% were seen once. Time point described: blood from clinic visit 5 months post-surgery; TSC patient then seizure free. The source was peripheral blood, collected 4 to 5 months after surgery. The source of these receptors is a boy in the first two years of life with tuberous sclerosis and intractable seizures.

V gene TRBV6-6 combines with J gene TRBJ2-7; TRBD1 agrees at 7 bases. Germline CDR1 MNHNY, CDR2 SVGAGI (reference sequence). The CDR3 runs to 12 residues. Trimming at V came to 6 bases and at J to 8 bases, leaving 7 bases not matched to a gene. CDR3 nucleotides: TGTGCCAGCAGCCGTACAGGGGTCAAGCAGTACTTC. It encodes CASSRTGVKQYF.

The rearrangement uses TRBV12-3 or TRBV12-4 and TRBJ2-1; D remains unclear. Trimming took off 7 bases at V and 7 bases at J, with 8 bases between the two ends. The CDR3 spans 11 residues. The CDR3 sequence is CASTLGNEQFF. The CDR3 region has the DNA TGTGCCAGCACTCTTGGGAATGAGCAGTTCTTC.